The 28 T cell receptor beta chains listed next were all sequenced from one sample in a study of shared clonotypes between healthy human individuals. Sequencing was performed with immunoSEQ multiplex PCR; in TCRdb, only in-frame clones are kept and a portion is missing. The repertoire includes under 600,000 clones, 90% to 97% of them detected once, and under 0.065% sits in the top ten. The specimen was naive CD4+ T cells sorted from blood. Regarding subset: CD45RA+ positively selected. These receptors were collected from a woman in her 30s in good health.

The rearrangement links TRBV5-6 to TRBJ2-7, with D possibly TRBD1 on 7 matching bases. The germline V and J ends were trimmed by 3 bases and 0 bases, with 19 bases remaining between them. The CDR3 has 17 residues. The germline V gene encodes CDR1 SGHDT and CDR2 YYEEEE. As DNA, the CDR3 is TGTGCCAGCAGCTCCCGGTTCCGCAGGGGGGACTCCTACGAGCAGTACTTC. Residues: CASSSRFRRGDSYEQYF. Looking up the rest from reference TRBV5-6 and TRBJ2-7 gives the full variable domain: DAGVTQSPTHLIKTRGQQVTLRCSPKSGHDTVSWYQQALGQGPQFIFQYYEEEERQRGNFPDRFSGHQFPNYSSELNVNALLLGDSALYLCASSSRFRRGDSYEQYFGPGTRLTVT.

This clone appeared a single time. The chain combines TRBV5-1 with TRBJ2-7; D is possibly TRBD1 or TRBD2 (5 bases each). Germline V CDR1 and CDR2: SGHRS, YFSETQ. V lost 3 bases to trimming and J lost 2 bases, with 9 bases between them. The CDR3 has 13 residues. CDR3: CASSYGATYEQYF. In DNA, the CDR3 is TGCGCCAGCAGCTACGGGGCGACCTACGAGCAGTACTTC.

CDR3 sequence reads: CATSRDRQGLGYEQYF. Here the CDR3 DNA reads TGTGCCACCAGCAGAGATCGTCAGGGATTGGGGTACGAGCAGTACTTC. The chain uses TRBV15 and TRBJ2-7, with D possibly matching TRBD1 (5 bases). The V end was cut by 0 bases, the J end by 4 bases, with 16 bases between. Germline V gives CDR1 LNHNV, CDR2 YYDKDF (reference sequence). The CDR3 covers 16 residues.

This chain links TRBV28 with TRBJ2-7; a possible D gene is TRBD2 (5 bases). There are 15 residues in the CDR3. Per germline, CDR1 MDHEN and CDR2 SYDVKM. Trimming left V 3 bases short and J 0 bases short, with 12 bases between. DNA for the CDR3: TGTGCCAGCAGTTTGTGGAGCGGCCTCTCCTACGAGCAGTACTTC. Translating it yields CASSLWSGLSYEQYF.

This clone has only one observation. The rearrangement uses TRBV28 and TRBJ1-5; 7 bases are shared with TRBD1. Looked up from germline, CDR1 is MDHEN and CDR2 is SYDVKM. The CDR3 contains 16 residues. V was clipped by 3 bases and J by 6 bases; unmatched bases: 11. The CDR3 loop is CASSFPTGPLGQPQHF. CDR3 sequence (DNA): TGTGCCAGCAGTTTCCCGACAGGGCCCCTTGGTCAGCCCCAGCATTTT.

This sequence joins TRBV11-2 and TRBJ2-5; D might be TRBD2 (5 bases). The CDR3 is 17 amino acids. Trimming left V 2 bases short and J 0 bases short, with 16 bases between. Per germline, CDR1 SGHAT and CDR2 FQNNGV. DNA of the CDR3: TGTGCCAGCAGCTTATACGGGCGGTCGGGAAACCAAGAGACCCAGTACTTC. It yields the protein CASSLYGRSGNQETQYF.

J is TRBJ1-1 and V is TRBV10-3; D possibly corresponds to TRBD1 (5 bases). The CDR3 totals 13 residues. Germline V CDR1 and CDR2: ENHRY, SYGVKD. CDR3 DNA: TGTGCTTCGGTCCCCGGGGGGGGGACTGAAGCTTTCTTT. This translates into CASVPGGGTEAFF.

This chain joins TRBV29-1 and TRBJ2-3; TRBD2 matches at 7 bases. J lost 1 base, V lost 3 bases, and 10 bases had no gene match. The CDR3 covers 16 residues. Germline loops: CDR1 SQVTM, CDR2 ANQGSEA. DNA of the CDR3: TGCAGCGTTGACCAGTCGTGGCTAGCGGGCACAGATACGCAGTATTTT. It encodes CSVDQSWLAGTDTQYF.

This chain connects TRBV5-4 to TRBJ2-7, with TRBD2 as a possible D gene (6 bases). The germline V gene has CDR1 SGHNT and CDR2 YYREEE (reference sequence). The length of the CDR3 is 16 residues. Trimming shortened V by 0 bases and J by 3 bases, and 16 bases separated the two germline ends. CDR3 residues: CASSLASTWRGYEQYF. The CDR3 nucleotides are TGTGCCAGCAGCTTGGCATCGACCTGGAGGGGCTACGAGCAGTACTTC.

This chain connects TRBV6-1 to TRBJ1-5; D uncertain. The germline CDR1 and CDR2 sequences are MNHNS and SASEGT. Trimming cost V 7 bases and J 0 bases, with 10 bases left between them. The CDR3 is made up of 14 amino acids. CDR3 bases: TGTGCCAGCACATCGTACAGTAGCAATCAGCCCCAGCATTTT. Translating gives CASTSYSSNQPQHF.

The rearrangement links TRBV2 to TRBJ1-3, with TRBD1 matching over 11 bases. This CDR3 is 16 amino acids long. CDR1 and CDR2 (germline): SNHLY, FYNNEI. Trimming took 5 bases from V and 2 from J; bases not matched to a gene: 5. Written as DNA, the CDR3 is TGTGCCAGCAGTACGGGACAGGGGGTCGCTGGAAACACCATATATTTT. It is translated as CASSTGQGVAGNTIYF.

In nucleotides, the CDR3 is TGTGCCACCCGGGACATAGGAAATGAAAAACTGTTTTTT. Protein product: CATRDIGNEKLFF. The chain recombines TRBV6-6 with TRBJ1-4, with a tentative D call TRBD1 (6 bases). There are 13 residues in the CDR3. CDR1 and CDR2 from the germline V gene are MNHNY and SVGAGI (reference sequence). V lost 10 bases to trimming and J lost 5 bases, with 14 bases between them.

This rearrangement joins TRBV28 to TRBJ2-7; tentatively, D is TRBD2 (5 bases). Germline V gene data show CDR1 as MDHEN and CDR2 as SYDVKM. Trimming removed 5 bases from V and 3 bases from J, with 17 bases in between. The CDR3 has 15 residues. CDR3 loop: CASSLSGGLGYEQYF. The CDR3 nucleotides are TGTGCCAGCAGTCTAAGTGGCGGGCTAGGCTACGAGCAGTACTTC.

V is TRBV11-2 and J is TRBJ2-3; 13 bases fit TRBD2. The germline CDR1 and CDR2 sequences are SGHAT and FQNNGV. This CDR3 has 17 residues. V was pared by 4 bases and J by 2 bases, with 6 bases of the junction left unmatched. DNA for the CDR3: TGTGCCAGCAGCTCGGGGGGACTAGCGGGATACACAGATACGCAGTATTTT. Its protein product is CASSSGGLAGYTDTQYF.

The chain employs TRBV27 and TRBJ2-1, with a tentative D call TRBD1 (5 bases). Trimming left V 3 bases short and J 0 bases short, with 12 bases between. This CDR3 is 16 amino acids long. Germline V lookup: CDR1 MNHEY, CDR2 SMNVEV (reference sequence). The CDR3 DNA is TGTGCCAGCAGTTTCACCAGGGAAAGCTCCTACAATGAGCAGTTCTTC. Its protein is CASSFTRESSYNEQFF.

The chain uses TRBV10-1 and TRBJ2-1; the match to TRBD2 covers 9 bases. Per the germline V gene, CDR1 is WNHNN and CDR2 is SYGVQD (reference sequence). CDR3 length: 13 residues. V trimming: 5 bases; J trimming: 15 bases; junction bases outside the gene matches: 11. The CDR3 DNA reads TGCGCCAGCAGTCCGCGGGAGGGCCATATGGGGTTCTTC. Translation gives CASSPREGHMGFF.

The J gene is TRBJ1-3, the V gene TRBV28; a possible D gene is TRBD1 (6 bases). CDR1 is MDHEN and CDR2 is SYDVKM in the germline V gene. The ends were cut back, 5 bases at V and 4 bases at J, with 18 bases in the middle. The CDR3 sequence is 16 residues long. As DNA, the CDR3 is TGTGCCAGCAGTCCCCCCGGCGAAGGGGGAGGAAACACCATATATTTT. Protein: CASSPPGEGGGNTIYF.

J is TRBJ2-1 and V is TRBV27; TRBD1 is a possible D gene (7 bases). The CDR3 runs 15 residues. Trimming removed 6 bases at V and 4 bases at J, with 16 bases between. From germline, CDR1 is MNHEY and CDR2 SMNVEV (reference sequence). The CDR3 region has the DNA TGTGCCAGCAGCCAGGAGGGGGCAGAGTACAATGAGCAGTTCTTC. Translation: CASSQEGAEYNEQFF.

The chain carries TRBV28 and TRBJ1-2; D is unclear. The CDR3 is 15 residues long. The V end lost 2 bases, the J end lost 6 bases, and 16 bases lay between the germline ends. Per germline, CDR1 MDHEN and CDR2 SYDVKM. The CDR3 coding sequence is TGTGCCAGCAGTTTAGGAGTTCCGAGCGGTGATGGCTACACCTTC. It translates to CASSLGVPSGDGYTF.

J is TRBJ2-7 and V is TRBV5-1; a weak D match, TRBD2 (5 bases). The CDR3 runs to 13 residues. The germline gives CDR1 SGHRS, CDR2 YFSETQ. V was clipped by 4 bases and J by 0 bases, with 8 bases between them. The CDR3 spells CASSRTDSYEQYF. CDR3 nucleotide sequence: TGCGCCAGCAGCCGGACTGACTCCTACGAGCAGTACTTC.

This chain uses TRBV4-2 with TRBJ1-1, with no clear D. Between the trimmed V and J ends, which lost 0 bases and 2 bases, there was a span of 7 bases. The germline V gene has CDR1 LGHNA and CDR2 YNFKEQ. This CDR3 is built from 14 residues. The CDR3 region is CASSQEGINTEAFF. As DNA, the CDR3 is TGTGCCAGCAGCCAAGAAGGTATAAACACTGAAGCTTTCTTT.

This chain joins TRBV7-2 and TRBJ2-1, with 14 positions matching TRBD2. Looked up from germline, CDR1 is SGHTA and CDR2 is FQGNSA. The CDR3 is 15 residues long. The V segment lost 5 bases and the J segment 12 bases; nucleotides outside the gene matches: 9. This CDR3 reads CASSTGTSGSLGQFF. The CDR3 DNA follows: TGTGCCAGCAGCACCGGGACTAGCGGGAGTCTAGGGCAGTTCTTC.

This chain joins TRBV19 and TRBJ2-1; D gene unclear. Germline loops: CDR1 LNHDA, CDR2 SQIVND (reference sequence). There are 14 residues in the CDR3. V was pared by 6 bases and J by 7 bases, with 16 bases between. CDR3 sequence reads: CASRGRRSLNEQFF. The CDR3 coding sequence is TGTGCCAGTAGGGGAAGACGCAGCCTAAATGAGCAGTTCTTC.

The rearrangement joins TRBV28 to TRBJ2-7; TRBD1 matches at 10 bases. J lost 6 bases, V lost 4 bases, and 12 bases had no gene match. Germline loops: CDR1 MDHEN, CDR2 SYDVKM. This CDR3 is 16 amino acids long. This chain's CDR3 is CASSSSGTGVIGEQYF. In nucleotides, the CDR3 is TGTGCCAGCAGTTCCTCCGGGACAGGGGTTATTGGCGAGCAGTACTTC.

The table lists this clone with a count of one. The rearrangement joins TRBV6-5 to TRBJ2-3; 11 bases match TRBD2. Germline loops: CDR1 MNHEY, CDR2 SVGAGI. Trimming took 5 bases from V and 6 from J; bases not matched to a gene: 7. The CDR3 sequence is 15 residues long. Here the CDR3 reads CASSRLAGNSDTQYF. CDR3 bases: TGTGCCAGCAGTCGACTAGCGGGAAATAGTGATACGCAGTATTTT.

The chain joins TRBV19 to TRBJ2-2; D perhaps matches TRBD1 (6 bases). The CDR3 is 16 amino acids. Trimming pared 5 bases from V and 7 bases from J, leaving 20 bases between. Per germline, CDR1 LNHDA and CDR2 SQIVND (reference sequence). CDR3 amino acids: CASSDLARGIHGELFF. Here the CDR3 DNA reads TGTGCCAGTAGTGACTTAGCCAGGGGAATTCACGGGGAGCTGTTTTTT.

This chain joins TRBV7-9 and TRBJ2-2; tentative D call: TRBD1 (6 bases). The CDR3 runs 15 residues. With 6 bases removed from V and 4 bases from J, the gap between germline ends came to 15 bases. Looked up from germline, CDR1 is SEHNR and CDR2 is FQNEAQ (reference sequence). CDR3 bases: TGTGCCAGCAGTCAATACAGGGACGGCACCGGGGAGCTGTTTTTT. Translating it yields CASSQYRDGTGELFF.

The rearrangement links TRBV29-1 to TRBJ2-7; D unresolved. Germline V gene lookup returns CDR1 SQVTM and CDR2 ANQGSEA. The CDR3 is 11 residues long. Trimming left V 5 bases short and J 6 bases short, with 11 bases between. CDR3 sequence: CSVRAWGEQYF. DNA for the CDR3: TGCAGCGTTAGAGCCTGGGGCGAGCAGTACTTC.